These 4 T cell receptor beta chains were all obtained from the same sample, sequenced in a study of T cells after yellow fever vaccination. TCRdb processed the 5' RACE reads anew with MiXCR; each CDR3 protein has one entry. Of about 340,000 distinct CDR3 sequences in the sample, approximately 13% were seen once. The material sequenced was CD4+ T cells sorted from PBMCs, taken 15 days after the yellow fever booster vaccination. The receptors were gathered from a man aged 18 to 29 who received the YFV17D yellow fever vaccine.

This clonotype was detected only once. The CDR3 nucleotides are TGTGCCAGCAGCAGACGTCGGACAGGGCAAGGCGAGCAGTACTTC. Its translation: CASSRRRTGQGEQYF. The chain has TRBV5-6 and TRBJ2-7; 8 nucleotides agree with TRBD1. With V trimmed by 4 bases and J by 6 bases, 12 bases remained unmatched. From germline, CDR1 is SGHDT and CDR2 YYEEEE. The CDR3 runs 15 residues.

This clonotype has a count of ten or more. CDR3 sequence (DNA): TGTGCCACCCAGACCGGGACGAACCCCACAGATACGCAGTATTTT. Its protein product is CATQTGTNPTDTQYF. The chain carries TRBV28 and TRBJ2-3; D may correspond to TRBD1 or TRBD2 (5 bases each). The V gene's germline CDR1 is MDHEN and CDR2 SYDVKM. The CDR3 is 15 amino acids. Trimming removed 10 bases at V and 2 bases at J, with 19 bases between.

The rearrangement links TRBV6-5 to TRBJ1-2; D may be TRBD1 (5 bases). The V end was cut by 2 bases, the J end by 3 bases, with 7 bases between. The CDR3 consists of 13 residues. CDR1 and CDR2 (germline): MNHEY, SVGAGI. CDR3 residues: CASSYDSHYGYTF. The CDR3 DNA is TGTGCCAGCAGTTACGACAGCCACTATGGCTACACCTTC.

This clonotype was detected only a few times. The rearrangement joins TRBV24-1 to TRBJ2-2; 12 bases are shared with TRBD2. CDR1 and CDR2 from the germline V gene are KGHDR and SFDVKD. The CDR3 runs 18 residues. Trimming took 2 bases from V and 4 from J; bases not matched to a gene: 7. The CDR3 coding sequence is TGTGCCACCAGTGATTCCCTTACTAGCGGGGGGCTCACCGGGGAGCTGTTTTTT. It is translated as CATSDSLTSGGLTGELFF.